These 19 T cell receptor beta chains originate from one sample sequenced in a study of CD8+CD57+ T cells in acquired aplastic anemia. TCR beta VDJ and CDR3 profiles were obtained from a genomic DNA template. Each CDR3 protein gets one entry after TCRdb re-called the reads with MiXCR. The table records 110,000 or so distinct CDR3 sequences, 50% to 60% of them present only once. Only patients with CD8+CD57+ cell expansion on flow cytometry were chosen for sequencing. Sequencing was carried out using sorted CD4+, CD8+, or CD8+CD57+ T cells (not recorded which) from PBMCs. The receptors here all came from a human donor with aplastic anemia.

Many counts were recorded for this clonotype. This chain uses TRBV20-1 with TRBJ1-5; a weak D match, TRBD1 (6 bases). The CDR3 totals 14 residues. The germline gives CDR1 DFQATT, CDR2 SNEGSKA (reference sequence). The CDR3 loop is CSLGTPYSNQPQHF. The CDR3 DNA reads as TGCAGCCTCGGGACACCATATAGCAATCAGCCCCAGCATTTT.

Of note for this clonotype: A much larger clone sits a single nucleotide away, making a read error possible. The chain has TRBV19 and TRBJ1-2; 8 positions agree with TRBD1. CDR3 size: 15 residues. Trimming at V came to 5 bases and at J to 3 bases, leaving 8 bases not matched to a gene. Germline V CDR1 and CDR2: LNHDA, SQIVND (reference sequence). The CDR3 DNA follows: TGTGCCAGTAGTGCAGGCAGGGGGCGCGACTATGGCTACACCTTC. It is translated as CASSAGRGRDYGYTF. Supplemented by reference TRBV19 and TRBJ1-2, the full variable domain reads DGGITQSPKYLFRKEGQNVTLSCEQNLNHDAMYWYRQDPGQGLRLIYYSQIVNDFQKGDIAEGYSVSREKKESFPLTVTSAQKNPTAFYLCASSAGRGRDYGYTFGSGTRLTVV.

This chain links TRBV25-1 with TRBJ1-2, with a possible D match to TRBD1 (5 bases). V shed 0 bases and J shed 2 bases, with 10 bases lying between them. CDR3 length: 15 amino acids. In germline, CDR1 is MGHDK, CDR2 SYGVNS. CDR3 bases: TGTGCCAGCAGTGAATATTCAGGGCAGAACTATGGCTACACCTTC. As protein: CASSEYSGQNYGYTF.

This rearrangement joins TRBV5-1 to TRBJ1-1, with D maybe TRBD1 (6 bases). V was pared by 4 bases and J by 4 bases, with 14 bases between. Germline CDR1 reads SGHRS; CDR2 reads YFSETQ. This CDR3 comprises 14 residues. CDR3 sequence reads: CASSRTGSGTEAFF. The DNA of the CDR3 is TGCGCCAGCAGCCGTACAGGGTCCGGCACTGAAGCTTTCTTT. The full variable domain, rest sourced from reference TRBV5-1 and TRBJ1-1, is KAGVTQTPRYLIKTRGQQVTLSCSPISGHRSVSWYQQTPGQGLQFLFEYFSETQRNKGNFPGRFSGRQFSNSRSEMNVSTLELGDSALYLCASSRTGSGTEAFFGQGTRLTVV.

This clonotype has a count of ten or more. CDR3 DNA: TGTGCCAGCAGCCATAGCGGGAGCACAGATACGCAGTATTTT. The encoded protein is CASSHSGSTDTQYF. The V and J genes are TRBV14 and TRBJ2-3; 7 bases match TRBD2. The CDR3 consists of 14 residues. Germline lookup yields CDR1 SGHDN and CDR2 FVKESK. V dropped 3 bases and J dropped 0; count of bases not matched to a gene: 0.

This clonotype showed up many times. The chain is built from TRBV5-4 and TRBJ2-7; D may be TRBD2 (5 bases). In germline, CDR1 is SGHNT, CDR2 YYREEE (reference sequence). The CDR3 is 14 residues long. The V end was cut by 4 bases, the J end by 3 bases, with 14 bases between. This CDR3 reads CASSEGRLGYEQYF. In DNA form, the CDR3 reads TGTGCCAGCAGCGAGGGCCGATTGGGCTACGAGCAGTACTTC.

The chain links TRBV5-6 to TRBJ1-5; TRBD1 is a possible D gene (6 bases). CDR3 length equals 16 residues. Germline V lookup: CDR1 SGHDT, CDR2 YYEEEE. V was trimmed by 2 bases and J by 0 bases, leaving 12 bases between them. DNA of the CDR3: TGTGCCAGCAGCTTAGCGCCGGGACATAGCAATCAGCCCCAGCATTTT. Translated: CASSLAPGHSNQPQHF.

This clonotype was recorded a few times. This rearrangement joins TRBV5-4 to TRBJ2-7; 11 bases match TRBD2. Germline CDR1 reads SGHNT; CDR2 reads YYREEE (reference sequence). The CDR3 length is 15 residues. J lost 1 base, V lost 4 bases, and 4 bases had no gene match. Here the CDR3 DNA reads TGTGCCAGCAGCCTAAGACTAGCGGGGTCCTACGAGCAGTACTTC. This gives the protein CASSLRLAGSYEQYF. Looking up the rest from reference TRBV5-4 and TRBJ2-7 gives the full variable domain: ETGVTQSPTHLIKTRGQQVTLRCSSQSGHNTVSWYQQALGQGPQFIFQYYREEENGRGNFPPRFSGLQFPNYSSELNVNALELDDSALYLCASSLRLAGSYEQYFGPGTRLTVT.

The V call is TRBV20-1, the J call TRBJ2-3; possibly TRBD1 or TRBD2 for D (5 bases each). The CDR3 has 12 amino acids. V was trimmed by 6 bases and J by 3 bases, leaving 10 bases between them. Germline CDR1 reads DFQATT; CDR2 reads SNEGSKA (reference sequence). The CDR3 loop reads CSAPGRTDTQYF. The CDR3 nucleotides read TGCAGTGCCCCGGGACGTACAGATACGCAGTATTTT.

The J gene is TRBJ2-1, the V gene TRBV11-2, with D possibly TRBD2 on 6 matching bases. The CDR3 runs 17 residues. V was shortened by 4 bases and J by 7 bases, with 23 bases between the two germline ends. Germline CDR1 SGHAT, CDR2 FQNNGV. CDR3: CASSSGRKSGFLNEQFF. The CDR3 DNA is TGTGCCAGCAGCTCCGGACGGAAAAGCGGGTTTCTAAATGAGCAGTTCTTC.

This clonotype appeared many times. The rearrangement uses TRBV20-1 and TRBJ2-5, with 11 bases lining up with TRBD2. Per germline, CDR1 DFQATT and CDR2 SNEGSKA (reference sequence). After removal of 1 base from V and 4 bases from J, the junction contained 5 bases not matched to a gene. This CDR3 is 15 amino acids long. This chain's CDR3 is CSARGTSGSTETQYF. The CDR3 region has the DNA TGCAGTGCTAGAGGTACTAGCGGGAGTACAGAGACCCAGTACTTC.

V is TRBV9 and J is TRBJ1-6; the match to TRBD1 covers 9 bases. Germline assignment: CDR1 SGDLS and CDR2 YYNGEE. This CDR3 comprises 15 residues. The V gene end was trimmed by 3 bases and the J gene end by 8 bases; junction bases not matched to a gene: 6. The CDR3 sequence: CASSGGQGKDSPLHF. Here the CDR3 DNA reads TGTGCCAGCAGCGGTGGACAGGGGAAAGATTCACCCCTCCACTTT.

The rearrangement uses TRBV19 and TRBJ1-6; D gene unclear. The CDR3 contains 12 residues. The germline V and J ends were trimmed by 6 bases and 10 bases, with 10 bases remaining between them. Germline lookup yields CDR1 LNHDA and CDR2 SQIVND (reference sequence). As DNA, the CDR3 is TGTGCCAGTAGGCTAGCGGGCTCACCCCTCCACTTT. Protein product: CASRLAGSPLHF. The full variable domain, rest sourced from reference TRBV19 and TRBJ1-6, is DGGITQSPKYLFRKEGQNVTLSCEQNLNHDAMYWYRQDPGQGLRLIYYSQIVNDFQKGDIAEGYSVSREKKESFPLTVTSAQKNPTAFYLCASRLAGSPLHFGNGTRLTVT.

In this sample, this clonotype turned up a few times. CDR3 DNA sequence: TGTGCCACCAGTGATTTGCAAATCGGTGCAGGGTTCTATGGCTACACCTTC. It specifies CATSDLQIGAGFYGYTF. The V call is TRBV24-1, the J call TRBJ1-2; a possible D gene is TRBD1 (5 bases). The CDR3 extends over 17 amino acids. Germline V CDR1 and CDR2: KGHDR, SFDVKD. Trimming took 0 bases from V and 4 from J, leaving 17 bases between them.

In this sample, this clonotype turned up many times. The CDR3 sequence is CAWSVGPNEQFF. CDR3 DNA: TGTGCCTGGAGTGTAGGCCCCAATGAGCAGTTCTTC. The genes are TRBV30 and TRBJ2-1; no clear D gene. V gave up 0 bases and J gave up 6 bases, with 6 bases separating them. The CDR3 covers 12 residues. Germline V gene data show CDR1 as GTSNPN and CDR2 as SVGIG (reference sequence).

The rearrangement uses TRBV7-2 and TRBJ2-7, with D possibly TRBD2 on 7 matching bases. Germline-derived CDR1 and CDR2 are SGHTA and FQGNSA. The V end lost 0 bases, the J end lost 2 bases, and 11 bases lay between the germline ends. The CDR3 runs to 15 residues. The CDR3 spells CASSLARGPTYEQYF. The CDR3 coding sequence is TGTGCCAGCAGCTTAGCGCGGGGGCCCACCTACGAGCAGTACTTC.

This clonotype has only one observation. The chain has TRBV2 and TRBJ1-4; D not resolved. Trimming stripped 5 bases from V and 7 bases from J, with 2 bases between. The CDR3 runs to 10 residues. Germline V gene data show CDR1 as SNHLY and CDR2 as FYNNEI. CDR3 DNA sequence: TGTGCCAGCAGTTTTGAAAAACTGTTTTTT. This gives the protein CASSFEKLFF.

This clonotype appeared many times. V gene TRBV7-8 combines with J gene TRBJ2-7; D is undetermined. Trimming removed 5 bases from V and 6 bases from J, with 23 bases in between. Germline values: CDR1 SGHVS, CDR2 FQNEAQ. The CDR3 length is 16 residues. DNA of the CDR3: TGTGCCAGCAGCCTCCCCGACCTGACGAGAATGGGCGAGCAGTACTTC. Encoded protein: CASSLPDLTRMGEQYF.

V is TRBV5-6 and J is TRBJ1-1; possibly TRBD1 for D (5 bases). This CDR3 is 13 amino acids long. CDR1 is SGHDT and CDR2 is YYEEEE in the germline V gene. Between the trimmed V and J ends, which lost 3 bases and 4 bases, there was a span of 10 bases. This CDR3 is CASSYLGTTEAFF. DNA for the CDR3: TGTGCCAGCAGCTACCTCGGGACCACTGAAGCTTTCTTT.